This TCR beta chain was captured in a study of CD8+CD57+ T cells in acquired aplastic anemia. CD8+CD57+ cell expansion, shown by flow cytometry, had occurred in the patients selected for sequencing. All patients had severe acquired aplastic anemia. Notes on the study in general: Patients and controls turned out to have roughly 29 CD8+ CDR3 sequences in common.

On this clonotype: Its matching antigen is unknown.

Genomic DNA templated the TCR beta VDJ and CDR3 profiling. A single record per CDR3 protein comes from TCRdb applying MiXCR to the reads. The data show about 260,000 distinct CDR3 sequences, approximately 79% seen once. The CDR3 sequence is 15 residues long. The V and J ends lost 3 bases and 3 bases respectively, with 17 bases between them. CDR1 and CDR2 from the germline V gene are DFQATT and SNEGSKA (reference sequence). Sequenced: sorted CD4+, CD8+, or CD8+CD57+ T cells (not recorded which) from PBMCs. The chain links TRBV20-1 to TRBJ1-1, with TRBD1 as a possible D gene (5 bases). The receptor comes from a human donor with aplastic anemia. The CDR3, as DNA: TGCAGTGCTAGGGAATGGGGGGGTAACCACACTGAAGCTTTCTTT. Translating gives CSAREWGGNHTEAFF.